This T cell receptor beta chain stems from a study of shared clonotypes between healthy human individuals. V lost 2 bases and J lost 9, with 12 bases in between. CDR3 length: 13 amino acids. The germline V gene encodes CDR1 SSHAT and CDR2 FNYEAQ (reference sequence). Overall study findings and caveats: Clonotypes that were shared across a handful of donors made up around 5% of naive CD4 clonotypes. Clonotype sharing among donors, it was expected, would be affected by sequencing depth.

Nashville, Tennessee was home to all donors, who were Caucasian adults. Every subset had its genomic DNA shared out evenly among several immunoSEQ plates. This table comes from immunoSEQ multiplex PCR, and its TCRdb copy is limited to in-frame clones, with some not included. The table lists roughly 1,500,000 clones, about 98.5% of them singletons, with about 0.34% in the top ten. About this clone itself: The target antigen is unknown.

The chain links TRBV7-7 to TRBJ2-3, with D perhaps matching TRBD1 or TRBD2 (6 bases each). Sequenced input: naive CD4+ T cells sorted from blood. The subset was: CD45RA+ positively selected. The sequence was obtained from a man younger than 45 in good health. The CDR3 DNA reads TGTGCCAGCAGCTTAAGGGAAGGGGGGACGCAGTATTTT. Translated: CASSLREGGTQYF.